This T cell receptor (beta chain) appears in the sequencing data of a study of cytomegalovirus exposure and HLA in healthy donors. About the study: Caucasian-associated ancestry cluster membership applied to just over 80% of several hundred genotyped donors.

It was with 60 Vbeta and 13 Jbeta primers that the PCR ran. Methods used by the authors: A follow-up analysis tallied 70 million to 80 million unique TCR beta chains, roughly 11 million shared. Assay used: immunoSEQ multiplex PCR; TCRdb lists only in-frame clones, some missing. That table is the source of V, J and clone size, and D and trimming were worked out from the DNA. The sample has 150,000 to 190,000 clones; roughly four fifths are singletons. CDR3 length equals 15 residues. Trimming at V came to 7 bases and at J to 5 bases, leaving 10 bases not matched to a gene. Germline lookup yields CDR1 MDHEN and CDR2 SYDVKM. Worth noting for this clone: The antigen is undetermined.

Study-wide points: With DRB1 most and HLA-C fewest, TCR association rates differed between HLA loci in a later analysis.

The TCR originated in a young man in good health and CMV-seronegative. V usage is TRBV28 and J usage is TRBJ1-2; 10 bases fit TRBD1. Sequenced input: PBMCs. The CDR3 DNA follows: TGTGCCAGCATAGGGGCCGGGACAGGGGCATATGGCTACACCTTC. Encoded protein: CASIGAGTGAYGYTF.